These 21 T cell receptor beta chains were sequenced from one sample in a study of response to subunit inactivated influenza vaccine. Using its own MiXCR run on the RT-PCR reads, TCRdb lists one record per CDR3 protein. The sample holds approximately 500,000 distinct CDR3 sequences, roughly 13% seen once. The sample consisted of PBMCs from blood, taken roughly 45 days after vaccination. The receptors here all came from a man between 50 and 59 years old who received an inactivated influenza vaccine.

The J gene is TRBJ2-2, the V gene TRBV9; 7 positions agree with TRBD2. The J segment lost 5 bases and the V segment lost 1 base, leaving 5 bases of the junction unmatched. The CDR3 is made up of 15 amino acids. Germline V gene data show CDR1 as SGDLS and CDR2 as YYNGEE. CDR3: CASSVYAGETGELFF. The CDR3 DNA reads as TGTGCCAGCAGCGTATACGCGGGAGAGACCGGGGAGCTGTTTTTT.

This clonotype was observed a few times. The V call is TRBV12-3 or TRBV12-4, the J call TRBJ2-2, with D unresolved. The V and J ends lost 6 bases and 4 bases respectively, with 15 bases between them. This CDR3 comprises 15 residues. The DNA of the CDR3 is TGTGCCAGCAGCCCGACGGCCAGAAGCACCGGGGAGCTGTTTTTT. This sequence encodes CASSPTARSTGELFF.

The chain has TRBV5-6 and TRBJ1-3, with D tentatively TRBD1 (5 bases). The CDR3 sequence is 14 residues long. V was shortened by 6 bases and J by 0 bases, with 10 bases between the two germline ends. The germline gives CDR1 SGHDT, CDR2 YYEEEE. The CDR3 region is CASKKQDSGNTIYF. The DNA for the CDR3 is TGTGCCAGCAAAAAACAGGACTCTGGAAACACCATATATTTT.

In this sample, this clonotype turned up a few times. The chain uses TRBV10-3 and TRBJ1-1; 9 nucleotides line up with TRBD1. V lost 10 bases to trimming and J lost 0 bases; unmatched junction nucleotides: 3. CDR1 is ENHRY and CDR2 is SYGVKD in the germline V gene. The CDR3 runs to 13 residues. The CDR3, as DNA: TGTGCCACCGGGACAGGGATGAACACTGAAGCTTTCTTT. Protein product: CATGTGMNTEAFF.

The V and J genes are TRBV11-1 and TRBJ2-7; a weak D match, TRBD1 (5 bases). Germline V CDR1 and CDR2: SGHAT, FQDESV (reference sequence). V lost 2 bases and J lost 0, with 20 bases in between. This CDR3 has 18 amino acids. In DNA, the CDR3 is TGTGCCAGCAGCTTACGAATAGGCAAAGGGGCTGGCTCCTACGAGCAGTACTTC. It translates to CASSLRIGKGAGSYEQYF.

There are many counts of this clonotype. The rearrangement links TRBV20-1 to TRBJ2-2, with D maybe TRBD2 (6 bases). CDR3 length: 15 amino acids. V was trimmed by 4 bases and J by 1 base, leaving 13 bases between them. Germline V CDR1 and CDR2: DFQATT, SNEGSKA (reference sequence). Written as DNA, the CDR3 is TGCAGTGCTACCGGGAGTAGCAGGAACACCGGGGAGCTGTTTTTT. Translation: CSATGSSRNTGELFF.

This clonotype was detected only a few times. This sequence joins TRBV28 and TRBJ2-5; possible D gene TRBD2, 6 bases. The CDR3 is made up of 14 amino acids. The V end lost 3 bases, the J end lost 4 bases, and 12 bases lay between the germline ends. The germline gives CDR1 MDHEN, CDR2 SYDVKM. The CDR3 nucleotides read TGTGCCAGCAGTTTTGGGGGGACCAGAGAGACCCAGTACTTC. Protein sequence: CASSFGGTRETQYF.

This clonotype turned up a few times. The chain is built from TRBV27 and TRBJ2-7; no clear D gene. This CDR3 is built from 10 residues. From germline, CDR1 is MNHEY and CDR2 SMNVEV (reference sequence). Trimming left V 9 bases short and J 6 bases short, with 9 bases between. The CDR3 loop reads CASSPTEQYF. DNA for the CDR3: TGTGCCAGTTCCCCCACCGAGCAGTACTTC.

The CDR3 region has the DNA TGTGCCAGCTCACCACCGCCAGGCACAGATACGCAGTATTTT. It encodes CASSPPPGTDTQYF. This sequence joins TRBV18 and TRBJ2-3; D is uncertain. Trimming removed 0 bases at V and 1 base at J, with 5 bases between. This CDR3 region has 14 residues. Germline-derived CDR1 and CDR2 are KGHSH and LQKENI.

The sample holds a few counts of this clonotype. The DNA of the CDR3 is TGTGCCAGCAGCTATAGTGTGGTGGGAGATTATACTAACTATGGCTACACCTTC. The encoded protein is CASSYSVVGDYTNYGYTF. The rearrangement uses TRBV7-6 and TRBJ1-2; D uncertain. This CDR3 contains 18 residues. Germline V gene sequence: CDR1 SGHVS, CDR2 FNYEAQ. V was trimmed by 4 bases and J by 0 bases, leaving 21 bases between them.

DNA of the CDR3: TGTGCCAGCAGTTTTTTGAGGGATACGCAGTATTTT. It specifies CASSFLRDTQYF. The gene calls are TRBV28 and TRBJ2-3; D gene uncertain. The CDR3 has 12 amino acids. The germline V gene has CDR1 MDHEN and CDR2 SYDVKM. With 3 bases removed from V and 6 bases from J, the gap between germline ends came to 7 bases.

This clonotype has more than one count but fewer than ten. The V and J genes are TRBV12-3 or TRBV12-4 and TRBJ2-1; 12 bases are a match to TRBD2. Trimming cost V 6 bases and J 9 bases; bases outside gene matches: 9. This CDR3 is 15 amino acids long. CDR3 coding DNA: TGTGCCAGCAGGCCGACTAGCGGGAGAGGAGGTGAGCAGTTCTTC. Translating gives CASRPTSGRGGEQFF.

The genes are TRBV11-2 and TRBJ1-3, with 12 bases matching TRBD1. The CDR3 has 18 amino acids. Germline values: CDR1 SGHAT, CDR2 FQNNGV. The ends lost 5 bases at V and 1 base at J; junction bases unmatched: 9. The CDR3 nucleotides are TGTGCCAGCAGCAAACCGGGACAGGGGGCGATTTCTGGAAACACCATATATTTT. Translation gives CASSKPGQGAISGNTIYF. The full variable domain, in which reference TRBV11-2 and TRBJ1-3 provide the parts outside the CDR3, is EAGVAQSPRYKIIEKRQSVAFWCNPISGHATLYWYQQILGQGPKLLIQFQNNGVVDDSQLPKDRFSAERLKGVDSTLKIQPAKLEDSAVYLCASSKPGQGAISGNTIYFGEGSWLTVV.

This clonotype was seen many times. V gene TRBV5-1 combines with J gene TRBJ2-7; D not certain. The CDR3 contains 15 residues. The V and J ends lost 1 base and 0 bases respectively, with 11 bases between them. CDR1 and CDR2 from the germline V gene are SGHRS and YFSETQ. The CDR3 loop is CASSLNVLSSYEQYF. The CDR3 region has the DNA TGCGCCAGCAGCTTGAATGTGCTGAGCTCCTACGAGCAGTACTTC.

The V gene is TRBV6-5, the J gene TRBJ2-3, with D perhaps TRBD2 (5 bases). V was pared by 0 bases and J by 4 bases, with 11 bases between. Germline values: CDR1 MNHEY, CDR2 SVGAGI. The CDR3 runs to 15 residues. Here the CDR3 DNA reads TGTGCCAGCAGTTACTCGAACGCGAGGGCAGATACGCAGTATTTT. Amino acid sequence: CASSYSNARADTQYF.

This chain joins TRBV7-2 and TRBJ2-7, with D hard to call. The CDR3 totals 12 residues. CDR1 and CDR2 from the germline V gene are SGHTA and FQGNSA. V was trimmed by 1 base and J by 6 bases, leaving 7 bases between them. CDR3 coding DNA: TGTGCCAGCAGCTTAGGTTTCGTCGAGCAGTACTTC. Amino acid sequence: CASSLGFVEQYF. The full variable domain, in which reference TRBV7-2 and TRBJ2-7 provide the parts outside the CDR3, is GAGVSQSPSNKVTEKGKDVELRCDPISGHTALYWYRQSLGQGLEFLIYFQGNSAPDKSGLPSDRFSAERTGGSVSTLTIQRTQQEDSAVYLCASSLGFVEQYFGPGTRLTVT.

This chain joins TRBV19 and TRBJ2-1; 9 positions match TRBD1. The length of the CDR3 is 13 residues. The germline gives CDR1 LNHDA, CDR2 SQIVND (reference sequence). V dropped 4 bases and J dropped 6; count of bases not matched to a gene: 1. CDR3 in DNA: TGTGCCAGTAGTAAGACAGGGGGCAATGAGCAGTTCTTC. Amino acid sequence: CASSKTGGNEQFF.

The chain is built from TRBV6-2 or TRBV6-3 and TRBJ1-1; 10 positions agree with TRBD1. From germline, CDR1 is MNHEY and CDR2 SVGEGT. The junction had 9 bases not matched to a gene; V was cut back by 7 bases and J by 4 bases. This CDR3 region has 15 residues. The CDR3 protein is CASKDPGQGTTEAFF. The DNA for the CDR3 is TGTGCCAGCAAGGACCCGGGACAGGGGACCACTGAAGCTTTCTTT.

The V gene is TRBV5-5, the J gene TRBJ2-5; tentative D call: TRBD2 (6 bases). V was clipped by 4 bases and J by 5 bases, with 18 bases between them. Germline V lookup: CDR1 SGHKS, CDR2 YYEKEE (reference sequence). CDR3 length equals 15 residues. The CDR3 DNA sequence: TGTGCCAGCAGCGGGAATGTCGGGGGAAGGGAGACCCAGTACTTC. Protein sequence: CASSGNVGGRETQYF.

This clonotype has a single count. The genes are TRBV20-1 and TRBJ1-2; no reliable D call. The CDR3 sequence is 11 residues long. Germline CDR1 DFQATT, CDR2 SNEGSKA (reference sequence). Written as DNA, the CDR3 is TGCACGGGCGGGTCTTCTGGAGGCTACACCTTC. As protein: CTGGSSGGYTF.

This clonotype was found a few times. The chain couples TRBV6-2 or TRBV6-3 to TRBJ2-7; 9 bases line up with TRBD2. The CDR3 runs 13 residues. In germline, CDR1 is MNHEY, CDR2 SVGEGT. Losses at the gene ends were 7 bases for V and 6 bases for J; bases not matched to a gene: 7. The CDR3 nucleotides read TGTGCCAGCAATTTAGCGGGAGTGGGCGAGCAGTACTTC. Translated, it gives CASNLAGVGEQYF.